These 7 T cell receptor beta chains came from one sample sequenced in a study of CD8+ T cells in alopecia areata. Extracted from the samples, RNA was reverse transcribed into cDNA to serve as the sequencing template. This table comes from immunoSEQ multiplex PCR, and its TCRdb copy is limited to in-frame clones, with some not included. The sample has about 140,000 clones, around 57% seen once. The source material was CD4+ T cells sorted from blood. The receptor set was obtained from a human donor in good health.

This clone was seen a handful of times. The chain carries TRBV29-1 and TRBJ2-2; 9 nucleotides align to TRBD2. Germline V gene lookup returns CDR1 SQVTM and CDR2 ANQGSEA. Trimming took 5 bases from V and 4 from J; bases not matched to a gene: 2. The CDR3 loop spans 13 amino acids. CDR3 sequence (DNA): TGCAGCGTTCGCGGGAGGGTCACCGGGGAGCTGTTTTTT. It codes for CSVRGRVTGELFF.

The chain combines TRBV5-1 with TRBJ1-1, with TRBD1 matching 9 bases. Germline CDR1 is SGHRS and CDR2 is YFSETQ. CDR3 length: 14 residues. Trimming took 3 bases from V and 5 from J; bases not matched to a gene: 5. The CDR3 sequence: CASSSLGQGTEAFF. DNA of the CDR3: TGCGCCAGCAGCTCATTAGGACAGGGGACTGAAGCTTTCTTT.

The chain carries TRBV28 and TRBJ1-2; D ambiguous. The CDR3 sequence is 15 residues long. Germline CDR1 is MDHEN and CDR2 is SYDVKM. V lost 7 bases and J 8 bases, leaving 23 bases between the germline ends. CDR3 loop: CASTQKWAAQLGYTF. The CDR3 nucleotides are TGTGCCAGCACTCAAAAGTGGGCAGCCCAACTAGGCTACACCTTC.

This clone was observed a handful of times. V gene TRBV29-1 combines with J gene TRBJ2-7, with TRBD1 matching 8 bases. This CDR3 comprises 11 residues. The germline V gene has CDR1 SQVTM and CDR2 ANQGSEA. V shed 7 bases and J 9 bases; nucleotides not matched to a gene: 8. Written as DNA, the CDR3 is TGCAGCGCCCGAACTGGACAGGGGCAGTACTTC. Translated: CSARTGQGQYF.

This clone was seen a handful of times. In the same sample, other DNA sequences code for this CDR3. CDR3: CSVDPGTNEKLFF. As DNA, the CDR3 is TGCAGCGTTGACCCCGGAACTAATGAAAAACTGTTTTTT. The rearrangement uses TRBV29-1 and TRBJ1-4; D is uncertain. Germline assignment: CDR1 SQVTM and CDR2 ANQGSEA. The CDR3 has 13 residues. With 3 bases removed from V and 1 base from J, the gap between germline ends came to 6 bases.

The genes are TRBV4-1 and TRBJ2-3, with D perhaps TRBD2 (5 bases). Germline-derived CDR1 and CDR2 are MGHRA and YSYEKL. V was clipped by 0 bases and J by 7 bases, with 11 bases between them. The CDR3 is 14 amino acids. CDR3 loop: CASSQEVRVNTQYF. CDR3 sequence (DNA): TGCGCCAGCAGCCAAGAAGTGAGGGTAAATACGCAGTATTTT.

This clone showed up just a few times. The chain has TRBV7-9 and TRBJ2-4, with D maybe TRBD2 (6 bases). CDR1 and CDR2 (germline): SEHNR, FQNEAQ (reference sequence). The CDR3 extends over 17 amino acids. V lost 5 bases and J 0 bases, leaving 17 bases between the germline ends. CDR3 sequence reads: CASSPPVGGTAKNIQYF. As DNA, the CDR3 is TGTGCCAGCAGCCCCCCGGTCGGCGGGACAGCCAAAAACATTCAGTACTTC.